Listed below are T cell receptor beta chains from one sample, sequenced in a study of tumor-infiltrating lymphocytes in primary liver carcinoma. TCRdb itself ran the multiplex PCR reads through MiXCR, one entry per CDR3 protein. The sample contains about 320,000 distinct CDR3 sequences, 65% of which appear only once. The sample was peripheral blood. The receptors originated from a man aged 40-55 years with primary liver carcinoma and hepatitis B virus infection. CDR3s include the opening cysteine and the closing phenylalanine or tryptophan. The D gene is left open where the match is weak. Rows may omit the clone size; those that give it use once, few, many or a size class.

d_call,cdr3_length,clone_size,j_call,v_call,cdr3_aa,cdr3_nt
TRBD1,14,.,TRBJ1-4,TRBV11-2,CASSLGQGAEELFF,TGTGCCAGCAGCTTAGGGCAGGGGGCTGAAGAACTGTTCTTT
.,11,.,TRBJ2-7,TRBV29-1,CSVRGSYEQYF,TGCAGCGTTAGAGGATCCTACGAGCAATACTTC
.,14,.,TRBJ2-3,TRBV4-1,CASSQALPEDTRYF,TGCGCCAGCAGCCAAGCTCTTCCTGAGGATACGCGGTATTTT
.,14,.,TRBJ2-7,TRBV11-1,CASSLHRNSNEQYF,TGTGCCAGCAGCTTACACAGGAACTCCAACGAGCAATACTTC
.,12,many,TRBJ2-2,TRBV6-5,CASSYGGGELFF,TGTGCCAGCAGTTACGGGGGCGGGGAGCTGTTTTTT
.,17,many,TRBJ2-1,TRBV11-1,CASSTRPTGRSYNEQFF,TGTGCCAGCAGCACCCGCCCCACGGGAAGGTCCTACAATGAGCAGTTCTTC
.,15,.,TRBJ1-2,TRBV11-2,CASGFPSSGDYGYTF,TGTGCCAGCGGCTTCCCCAGTAGCGGAGACTATGGCTACACCTTC
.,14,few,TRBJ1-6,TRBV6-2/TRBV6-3,CASARDPYNSPLHF,TGTGCCAGCGCCCGGGATCCCTATAATTCACCCCTCCACTTT
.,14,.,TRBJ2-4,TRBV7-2,CASSTRAGTDIQYF,TGTGCCAGCAGCACAAGGGCGGGTACCGACATTCAGTACTTC
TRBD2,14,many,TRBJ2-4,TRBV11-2,CASSLTGLGNIQYF,TGTGCCAGCAGCTTAACGGGACTAGGAAACATTCAGTACTTC
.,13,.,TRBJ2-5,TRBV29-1,CSVGHLGRGTQYF,TGCAGCGTTGGACATCTAGGACGGGGGACCCAGTACTTC
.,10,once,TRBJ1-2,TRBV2,CASRGLGYTF,TGTGCCAGCAGGGGGCTTGGCTACACCTTC
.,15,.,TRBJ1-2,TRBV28,CASSLQGTGNYGYTF,TGTGCCAGCAGTTTACAGGGCACGGGTAACTATGGCTACACCTTC
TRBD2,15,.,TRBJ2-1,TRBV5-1,CASSPTGTSGSEQFF,TGCGCCAGCAGCCCAACCGGGACTAGCGGGAGTGAGCAGTTCTTC
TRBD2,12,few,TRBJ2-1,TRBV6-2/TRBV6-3,CASSGLAGDKFF,TGTGCCAGCAGTGGACTAGCGGGAGATAAGTTCTTC
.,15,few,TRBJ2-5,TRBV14,CASSQDLGWQETQYF,TGTGCCAGCAGCCAAGATTTGGGATGGCAAGAGACCCAGTACTTC
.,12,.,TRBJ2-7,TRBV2,CASSERGYEQYF,TGTGCCAGCAGTGAACGGGGGTACGAGCAGTACTTC
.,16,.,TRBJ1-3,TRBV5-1,CASRPGLTVSGDTIYF,TGCGCTAGCCGTCCGGGACTCACTGTGTCCGGAGACACCATATATTTT
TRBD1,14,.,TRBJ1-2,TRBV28,CASRIPGTGVGYIF,TGTGCCAGCAGGATACCCGGGACAGGGGTTGGCTACATCTTC
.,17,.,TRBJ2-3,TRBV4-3,CASSQEGGWDNADTQYF,TGCGCCAGCAGCCAAGAAGGAGGGTGGGACAACGCAGATACGCAGTATTTT
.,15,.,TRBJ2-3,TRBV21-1,CASSMGQGSTDTQYF,TGTGCCAGCAGCATGGGACAGGGATCCACAGATACGCAGTATTTT
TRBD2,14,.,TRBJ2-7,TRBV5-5,CASNGLAGPYEQHF,TGTGCCAGCAACGGACTAGCGGGGCCCTATGAGCAGCACTTC
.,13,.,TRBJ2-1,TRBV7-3,CASSPGAYSEQFF,TGTGCCAGCAGCCCCGGCGCTTATAGTGAGCAGTTCTTC
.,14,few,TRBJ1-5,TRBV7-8,CASSPLNIDQPQHF,TGTGCCAGCAGCCCCCTTAATATCGACCAGCCCCAGCATTTT
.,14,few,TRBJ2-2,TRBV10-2,CASRPTALTGELFF,TGCGCCAGCAGACCTACAGCTCTCACCGGGGAGCTGTTTTTT
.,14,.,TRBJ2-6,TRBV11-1,CVSQKFSGANVLTF,TGTGTCAGCCAGAAGTTCTCTGGGGCCAACGTCCTGACTTTC
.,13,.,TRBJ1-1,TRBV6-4,CASSEGQNTEAFF,TGTGCCAGCAGTGAGGGTCAGAACACTGAAGCTTTCTTT
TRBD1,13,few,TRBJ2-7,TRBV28,CASTRTGIYEQYF,TGTGCCAGCACTAGGACAGGAATCTACGAGCAGTACTTC
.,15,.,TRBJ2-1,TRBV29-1,CSIEARTPPYNEQFF,TGTAGCATTGAAGCAAGAACCCCCCCCTACAATGAGCAGTTCTTC
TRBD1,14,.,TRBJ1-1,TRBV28,CASNGTARNTEAFF,TGTGCCAGCAACGGGACAGCCCGGAACACTGAAGCTTTCTTT
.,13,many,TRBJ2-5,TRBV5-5,CASSLGPRETQYF,TGTGCCAGCAGCTTGGGTCCCCGAGAGACCCAGTACTTC
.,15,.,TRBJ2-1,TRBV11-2,CANRTRARGPHEQFF,TGTGCCAACCGCACCCGGGCCAGGGGCCCCCATGAGCAGTTCTTC
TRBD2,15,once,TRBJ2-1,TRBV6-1,CASSVEAGGYNEQFF,TGTGCAAGCAGTGTAGAAGCGGGAGGATACAATGAGCAGTTCTTC
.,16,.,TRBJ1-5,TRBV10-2,CASSELEGSGNQPQHF,TGCGCCAGCAGTGAGTTGGAGGGATCCGGCAATCAGCCCCAGCATTTT
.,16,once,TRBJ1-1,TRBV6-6,CPSSWISGGMDTEAFF,TGTCCCAGCAGCTGGATATCGGGGGGGATGGACACTGAAGCTTTCTTT
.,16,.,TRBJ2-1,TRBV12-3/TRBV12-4,CVSRPHGSGSYNEQFF,TGTGTCAGCAGGCCCCACGGTAGCGGCTCCTACAATGAGCAGTTCTTC
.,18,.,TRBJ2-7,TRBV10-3,CAIRESVQPVRRAYEQYF,TGTGCCATCAGAGAGTCGGTCCAGCCGGTCCGTAGAGCCTACGAGCAGTACTTC
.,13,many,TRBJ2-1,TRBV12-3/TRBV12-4,CASRRGAGNEQFF,TGTGCCAGCCGCCGGGGGGCGGGCAATGAGCAGTTCTTC